This T cell receptor (beta chain) appears in the sequencing data of a study of shared clonotypes between healthy human individuals (TCRdb year 2020). Context from the whole study: A couple of women and three men aged 18 to 49 years were included in the cohort. Different laboratories and diverse techniques were used to prepare libraries and sequence TCR repertoires, to increase sequencing depth and limit assay-specific biases. The study deeply sequenced blood TCR repertoires of several healthy adults to estimate repertoire size and the extent of clonotype sharing between individuals. For each donor, CD4 naive and CD4 memory were each run on three plates, CD8 naive on two plates, and CD8 memory on one plate. Leukapheresis yielded between about 0.9 and 9.5 billion PBMCs per donor.

In the case of this clone: Its recognized antigen is unknown. Within one base of it there is no much larger clone, and no base qualities were kept.

TCR CDR3 regions were amplified from genomic DNA by multiplex PCR using the deep immunoSEQ assay. Extracted genomic DNA from each cell subset was spread evenly across all wells of several immunoSEQ 96-well plates, with each plate serving as a replicate. For sorted subsets, roughly 190 ng of genomic DNA, equivalent to some 30,000 T cell genomes, went into each replicate PCR. The purified libraries were quantified using a Qubit 3.0 fluorometer, sized with a Bioanalyzer 2100, and then quantified again using the KAPA Library Quantification kit. Every immunoSEQ 96-well plate was sequenced on a separate single-read 150-cycle Illumina NextSeq 550 flow cell. Concerning the study's data processing: The immunoSEQ output contained only junctional sequences without quality scores, so filtering could not match that applied to full-length reads. To assign V/J genes and CDR3, sequences were annotated using PyIR, a Python wrapper for IgBLAST v1.9, with IMGT germline references. Reads were filtered out if the reads had weak V/J assignments (E-value above 1e-6), no CDR3, stop codons, out-of-frame junctions, or ambiguous translated residues. A V3J clonotype was defined by an identical inferred V gene, J gene, and CDR3 amino acid sequence. The percentage overlap between two repertoires was calculated by dividing the number of shared unique clonotypes by the size of the smaller repertoire. Repertoire richness was assessed with RTK rarefaction, the Chao1 estimator, and Recon v2.1 estimates of unobserved clonotypes. For all TCRbeta clonotypes obtained by the gDNA method from a few donors, generation probabilities were computed with OLGA. Held by TCRdb, this immuneACCESS table contains in-frame sequences only and omits some clones. Under half of the omission traces to an unresolved V gene where checked; the cause of the rest is unknown. Clonal size and the V and J genes are those of that table, whereas D and trimming came from the DNA. The table for this sample lists about 95,000 clones; about 68% of them were counted only once. The biggest ten clones account for roughly 43% of the sample.

From the cysteine up to the phenylalanine, the CDR3 has a length of 16 residues. Just the 48-base CDR3 DNA is kept, in frame starting at base 1. In the germline V gene, CDR1 corresponds to MNHEY and CDR2 to SVGAGI. V loses 0 bases of germline sequence and J loses 1 base, and the interval between the two ends is 10 bases. Donors were healthy HIV-negative adults with no recently reported acute infections or vaccinations. Every donor was a Caucasian adult residing in Nashville, Tennessee, USA. CD8 memory samples combined magnetically selected CD45RO+ cells with CCR7-negative CD45RA+ effector memory (TemRA) cells. After blood collection by leukapheresis, PBMCs were isolated using Ficoll-Histopaque density gradient centrifugation and then cryopreserved in the vapor phase of liquid nitrogen. Analytical flow cytometry was used to check the purity and quantity of each magnetically sorted T cell population. Genomic DNA was isolated from every sorted fraction and measured by UV absorbance on a Nanodrop 2000c.

Findings and caveats that apply to the study as a whole: Pairwise subsampling indicated that sequencing depth was expected to affect the degree of clonotype sharing among donors. Even with the large sequencing depth, rarefaction of the sorted-subset datasets indicated that sequencing was incomplete. Sampling was restricted to blood, and TCR repertoires in tissue are likely to differ from TCR repertoires in blood. Naive subsets generally had larger estimated clonotype richness than memory subsets. The genetic and exposure-history diversity represented was limited by the small number of donors. Across four donors, roughly 5.1% of naive CD4, roughly 3.4% of naive CD8, 2% to 2.5% of memory CD4, and approximately 0.4% of memory CD8 clonotypes were shared. Compared with non-shared clonotypes, the clonotypes found in all four sorted-subset donors had higher generation probabilities.

This sequence was found in a man aged 30-40 years in good health. Sequencing was done on a sample of memory CD8+ T cells sorted from blood. The cell subset or site tag for this specimen amounts to: CD45RO+ cells pooled with CCR7-negative TemRA cells. The sequence is built from TRBV6-5 and TRBJ2-1; the D segment could be TRBD1, given 6 matching bases. The DNA sequence is given as TGTGCCAGCAGTTACTCAGGGGGAGAATCCTACAATGAGCAGTTCTTC. This sequence encodes CASSYSGGESYNEQFF.